What follows are 13 T cell receptor beta chains derived from one specimen sequenced in a study of beta chain features in type 1 diabetes. Study-level points and caveats: TCRB CDR3s were moderately but significantly shorter in Type 1 diabetes patients in all four CD4+ subsets.

Expressed TCRB transcripts were sequenced, since all the RNA that had been isolated was reverse transcribed. Method: immunoSEQ multiplex PCR; TCRdb's copy keeps in-frame clones and lacks some. The sample records 640,000 or so clones, around an eighth being singletons. Antigen specificity for these receptors is unknown. The specimen was naive CD4+ T cells from blood. Receptors originate from a man in his late teens or twenties with type 1 diabetes.

The chain carries TRBV7-2 and TRBJ2-1; 9 bases map to TRBD2. After removal of 1 base from V and 1 base from J, the junction contained 8 bases not matched to a gene. CDR3 length equals 18 residues. Germline CDR1 reads SGHTA; CDR2 reads FQGNSA. The CDR3 sequence is CASSLVGSGGSSYNEQFF. CDR3 nucleotide sequence: TGTGCCAGCAGCTTAGTGGGTAGCGGGGGTTCGTCCTACAATGAGCAGTTCTTC.

The V gene is TRBV6-5, the J gene TRBJ2-2; D could derive from TRBD1 or TRBD2 (5 bases each). V was cut by 7 bases and J by 3 bases, with 12 bases left in between. Germline V gives CDR1 MNHEY, CDR2 SVGAGI. This CDR3 region has 14 residues. This CDR3 is CASTSGPYTGELFF. DNA for the CDR3: TGTGCCAGCACGTCGGGACCATACACCGGGGAGCTGTTTTTT.

This clone was observed a few times. V gene TRBV2 combines with J gene TRBJ2-7; D might be TRBD2 (5 bases). CDR3 length: 14 amino acids. Trimming removed 4 bases from V and 5 bases from J, with 15 bases in between. The V gene's germline CDR1 is SNHLY and CDR2 FYNNEI. This chain's CDR3 is CASSGAPRAHEQYF. For the CDR3, the DNA is TGTGCCAGCAGTGGTGCCCCGCGGGCCCACGAGCAGTACTTC.

This clone was found a few times. V is TRBV7-9 and J is TRBJ1-2; D is ambiguous. V lost 2 bases, J lost 7 bases, and 8 bases lay in between. The CDR3 is made up of 12 amino acids. Germline V gives CDR1 SEHNR, CDR2 FQNEAQ (reference sequence). The CDR3 DNA is TGTGCCAGCAGCTTACACGTACGTGGCTACACCTTC. Encoded protein: CASSLHVRGYTF.

The rearrangement joins TRBV4-1 to TRBJ1-2; 7 bases are shared with TRBD1. Germline V CDR1 and CDR2: MGHRA, YSYEKL. This CDR3 comprises 13 residues. The CDR3 loop is CVDYLGQSYGYTF. The DNA for the CDR3 is TGCGTCGATTATCTGGGACAGTCCTATGGCTACACCTTC.

The V and J genes are TRBV28 and TRBJ1-2; weak D call: TRBD1 (5 bases). In germline, CDR1 is MDHEN, CDR2 SYDVKM. Trimming stripped 5 bases from V and 7 bases from J, with 8 bases between. The CDR3 extends over 11 amino acids. DNA of the CDR3: TGTGCCAGCAGTCCAGGGTTTGGCTACACCTTC. Protein product: CASSPGFGYTF.

The chain's CDR3 is CASSASDRANSPLHF. The CDR3 region has the DNA TGTGCCAGCAGCGCCTCGGACAGGGCTAATTCACCCCTCCACTTT. The rearrangement joins TRBV9 to TRBJ1-6, with 8 bases identical to TRBD1. This CDR3 has 15 residues. V was clipped by 3 bases and J by 6 bases; unmatched bases: 5. Per germline, CDR1 SGDLS and CDR2 YYNGEE.

The J gene is TRBJ1-4, the V gene TRBV29-1, with D possibly TRBD1 on 5 matching bases. Germline V lookup: CDR1 SQVTM, CDR2 ANQGSEA. The V gene lost 4 bases and the J gene lost 5 bases, with 11 bases spanning the gap. The CDR3 covers 13 residues. In nucleotides, the CDR3 is TGCAGCGTTGGGGGCGCGGGGAATGAAAAACTGTTTTTT. It translates to CSVGGAGNEKLFF.

V usage is TRBV5-1 and J usage is TRBJ1-2; D is unresolved. CDR3 length: 15 residues. V lost 4 bases and J 8 bases, leaving 21 bases between the germline ends. Germline V gene data show CDR1 as SGHRS and CDR2 as YFSETQ. CDR3 loop: CASSPTSGTAEGYTF. In DNA form, the CDR3 reads TGCGCCAGCAGCCCAACCTCGGGCACCGCCGAGGGCTACACCTTC.

The chain combines TRBV27 with TRBJ1-3, with a tentative D call TRBD1 (6 bases). V was cut by 2 bases and J by 0 bases, with 8 bases left in between. The CDR3 length is 15 residues. CDR1 MNHEY and CDR2 SMNVEV come from the germline V gene (reference sequence). The CDR3 nucleotides read TGTGCCAGCAGTTTACAGGGGAGCTCTGGAAACACCATATATTTT. As protein: CASSLQGSSGNTIYF.

This clone was seen a handful of times. The J gene is TRBJ1-2, the V gene TRBV5-1; D possibly corresponds to TRBD1 (6 bases). The CDR3 has 15 residues. V dropped 1 base and J dropped 4 bases, with 14 bases sitting between them. The germline V gene has CDR1 SGHRS and CDR2 YFSETQ. This CDR3 is CASSLRTEISYGYTF. CDR3 sequence (DNA): TGCGCCAGCAGCTTGAGGACAGAGATTTCCTATGGCTACACCTTC.

The chain combines TRBV20-1 with TRBJ2-7; no firm D call. Germline V lookup: CDR1 DFQATT, CDR2 SNEGSKA (reference sequence). Trimming left V 7 bases short and J 6 bases short, with 10 bases between. The CDR3 sequence is 10 residues long. The CDR3 here is CSVRRAEQYF. The CDR3 DNA sequence: TGCAGTGTGCGCCGGGCCGAGCAGTACTTC.

The chain joins TRBV19 to TRBJ1-2; no firm D call. The CDR3 extends over 13 amino acids. V was clipped by 4 bases and J by 5 bases, with 11 bases between them. CDR1 and CDR2 (germline): LNHDA, SQIVND (reference sequence). The CDR3 spells CASSTPEVYGYTF. Written as DNA, the CDR3 is TGTGCCAGTAGTACCCCTGAGGTGTATGGCTACACCTTC.